These 6 T cell receptor beta chains originate from one sample sequenced in a study of tumor-infiltrating lymphocytes in primary liver carcinoma (dated by TCRdb to about 2017). Sequencing was performed on an Illumina HiSeq 2500. Using a constant-region primer and ProtoScript II reverse transcriptase, TCRbeta-specific cDNA was reverse-transcribed from approximately 0.5 ug total RNA. Three nested multiplex PCR rounds, following a slightly modified ARM-PCR procedure, were used to build the TCRbeta libraries. Each of the first two PCR rounds ran for around 10 cycles using multiplex TRBV1-TRBV30 forward primers together with a Cbeta reverse primer. Through fastp at Q25 and MiXCR, TCRdb rebuilt clones from the public reads, retaining in-frame beta chains. Records with the same CDR3 protein are collapsed into one entry carrying the most frequent genes and DNA. The sample table shows approximately 330,000 distinct CDR3 sequences, and around three fifths are seen once. The ten largest make up under 8% of the sample.

Blood RNA was extracted from unsorted whole blood with TRIzol reagent; germline DNA came from the DNeasy Blood & Tissue kit. Sequenced sample: peripheral blood. The receptor source for this set is a man aged 35 to 55 with primary liver carcinoma and hepatitis B virus infection.

This clonotype was seen at least ten times. This chain connects TRBV11-2 to TRBJ2-7; the match to TRBD2 covers 8 bases. The CDR3 consists of 17 residues. Germline V gene data show CDR1 as SGHAT and CDR2 as FQNNGV. V lost 4 bases and J lost 2; bases outside the gene matches: 13. CDR3 protein: CASSSVRLVGRAYEQYF. As DNA, the CDR3 is TGTGCCAGCAGCTCCGTTAGGTTGGTCGGGAGGGCCTACGAGCAGTACTTC.

Many counts were recorded for this clonotype. The chain uses TRBV4-3 and TRBJ2-1; tentatively, D is TRBD1 or TRBD2 (5 bases each). Germline-derived CDR1 and CDR2 are LGHNA and YSLEER. This CDR3 has 17 residues. Trimming left V 1 base short and J 1 base short, with 14 bases between. The CDR3 is CASSQVWGGQSYNEQFF. In DNA form, the CDR3 reads TGCGCCAGCAGCCAAGTCTGGGGCGGGCAGTCCTACAATGAGCAGTTCTTC.

This clonotype was picked up one time. The junction departs from the called germline gene at one end, perhaps through a read error. The V and J genes are TRBV6-5 and TRBJ2-7; either TRBD1 or TRBD2 may supply D (5 bases each). Germline-derived CDR1 and CDR2 are MNHEY and SVGAGI. This CDR3 is 15 amino acids long. The CDR3: CANSTGTASSYDQYF. CDR3 bases: TGTGCCAACAGTACCGGGACGGCAAGCTCCTACGATCAGTACTTC.

This clonotype was seen ten or more times. J is TRBJ2-5 and V is TRBV6-1; no firm D call. Germline V gives CDR1 MNHNS, CDR2 SASEGT. There are 14 residues in the CDR3. The germline V and J ends were trimmed by 1 base and 2 bases, with 8 bases remaining between them. This CDR3 reads CASSEDVEQETQYF. DNA of the CDR3: TGTGCCAGCAGTGAAGATGTAGAACAAGAGACCCAGTACTTC.

This clonotype appeared once. The CDR3 does not close with the conserved phenylalanine or tryptophan, likely indicating a read error. The chain carries TRBV4-2 and TRBJ2-2; 9 bases fit TRBD1. The CDR3 is made up of 15 amino acids. V shed 11 bases, J shed 7 bases, and the junction held 14 bases outside the gene matches. The germline CDR1 and CDR2 sequences are LGHNA and YNFKEQ. CDR3 nucleotides: TGTGCCGGCACGGGGGGACAGGGTTCCAACGGGGAGCTGTTTTTA. Translation: CAGTGGQGSNGELFL.

This clonotype was detected a few times. A much larger clone lies a single base off, so this may be a read error. The CDR3 sequence is CTVGQGQETQYF. DNA of the CDR3: TGCACCGTCGGACAGGGCCAAGAGACCCAGTACTTC. The gene calls are TRBV29-1 and TRBJ2-5, with TRBD1 matching over 8 bases. Germline assignment: CDR1 SQVTM and CDR2 ANQGSEA. The CDR3 spans 12 residues.